The 32 T cell receptor beta chains in this list originate from one sample, sequenced in a study of CD8+ T cells in alopecia areata. Reverse transcribed after extraction, RNA yielded cDNA as the sequencing template. Generated by immunoSEQ multiplex PCR, the TCRdb table keeps only in-frame clones and is missing some. The sample holds 200,000 to 250,000 clones, approximately 40% seen once. Treatment indicated: oral pan-JAK inhibitor, 5-10 mg twice daily. Material: CD4+ T cells sorted from blood, obtained around week 36, from a patient treated with tofacitinib. These receptors originate from a human donor with alopecia areata.

This clone showed up just a few times. This chain links TRBV5-1 with TRBJ2-3; tentatively, D is TRBD2 (6 bases). The CDR3 runs 15 residues. The V gene lost 7 bases and the J gene lost 2 bases, with 17 bases spanning the gap. Germline V gene data show CDR1 as SGHRS and CDR2 as YFSETQ. CDR3 sequence (DNA): TGCGCCAGCTCAACCTCCGGGAGAGCCACAGATACGCAGTATTTT. Translating gives CASSTSGRATDTQYF.

This clone was detected a few times. The rearrangement joins TRBV5-8 to TRBJ1-1, with 7 bases aligning to TRBD1. J lost 3 bases, V lost 3 bases, and 17 bases had no gene match. In germline, CDR1 is SGHTS, CDR2 YDEGEE. This CDR3 region has 18 residues. CDR3 region: CASSSPGGLFRRDTEAFF. For the CDR3, the DNA is TGTGCCAGCAGCTCTCCAGGGGGGCTATTTCGTCGAGACACTGAAGCTTTCTTT.

This clone showed up just a few times. This sequence joins TRBV7-8 and TRBJ1-5, with D perhaps matching TRBD1 (5 bases). Trimming pared 6 bases from V and 5 bases from J, leaving 8 bases between. CDR3 length equals 12 residues. Germline CDR1 is SGHVS and CDR2 is FQNEAQ. The CDR3 loop is CASRGGDQPQHF. CDR3 sequence (DNA): TGTGCCAGCAGGGGAGGGGATCAGCCCCAGCATTTT. Supplemented by reference TRBV7-8 and TRBJ1-5, the full variable domain reads GAGVSQSPRYKVAKRGQDVALRCDPISGHVSLFWYQQALGQGPEFLTYFQNEAQLDKSGLPSDRFFAERPEGSVSTLKIQRTQQEDSAVYLCASRGGDQPQHFGDGTRLSIL.

The V gene is TRBV30, the J gene TRBJ1-1; perhaps TRBD1 as D (5 bases). CDR3 size: 13 residues. From germline, CDR1 is GTSNPN and CDR2 SVGIG (reference sequence). V was shortened by 0 bases and J by 11 bases, with 16 bases between the two germline ends. CDR3 DNA: TGTGCCTGGAGTGTAGCTCGGGACGTGGGGGCTTTCTTT. This encodes CAWSVARDVGAFF.

This clone was seen a few times. The V and J genes are TRBV5-1 and TRBJ2-2; 8 bases match TRBD1. The J segment lost 5 bases and the V segment lost 0 bases, leaving 6 bases of the junction unmatched. The CDR3 length is 16 residues. Germline CDR1 SGHRS, CDR2 YFSETQ. The CDR3 protein is CASSLAPTGGTGELFF. In DNA, the CDR3 is TGCGCCAGCAGCTTGGCCCCTACAGGGGGTACCGGGGAGCTGTTTTTT.

This chain connects TRBV28 to TRBJ2-1, with a weak D call TRBD1 (5 bases). In germline, CDR1 is MDHEN, CDR2 SYDVKM. V was clipped by 6 bases and J by 7 bases, with 10 bases between them. There are 12 residues in the CDR3. The CDR3 DNA follows: TGTGCCAGCAGCCCGACAGTAAATGAGCAGTTCTTC. Amino acid sequence: CASSPTVNEQFF.

The chain combines TRBV18 with TRBJ1-1; D not certain. The CDR3 is 15 residues long. V lost 0 bases and J lost 5, with 13 bases in between. CDR1 and CDR2 (germline): KGHSH, LQKENI. CDR3: CASSPPKAKSTEAFF. The CDR3 DNA follows: TGTGCCAGCTCACCACCGAAGGCCAAATCGACTGAAGCTTTCTTT.

There are a few counts of this clone. The V and J genes are TRBV23-1 and TRBJ1-5; 8 bases line up with TRBD1. TRBV23-1 is recorded as an ORF, its role being uncertain. V was clipped by 2 bases and J by 10 bases; unmatched bases: 10. This CDR3 is built from 15 residues. DNA for the CDR3: TGCGCCAGCAGTCAACGTACTACAGGGGGAAGTCCCCAGCATTTT. This translates into CASSQRTTGGSPQHF.

This clone occurred a few times. This chain links TRBV11-2 with TRBJ2-3; 13 bases fit TRBD2. Germline-derived CDR1 and CDR2 are SGHAT and FQNNGV. Trimming at V came to 0 bases and at J to 0 bases, leaving 9 bases not matched to a gene. The CDR3 loop spans 20 amino acids. The CDR3 coding sequence is TGTGCCAGCAGCTTAGACCTAGGACTAGCGGGAGTTAGGAGCACAGATACGCAGTATTTT. This codes for CASSLDLGLAGVRSTDTQYF. The complete variable domain, with remaining parts taken from reference TRBV11-2 and TRBJ2-3, reads EAGVAQSPRYKIIEKRQSVAFWCNPISGHATLYWYQQILGQGPKLLIQFQNNGVVDDSQLPKDRFSAERLKGVDSTLKIQPAKLEDSAVYLCASSLDLGLAGVRSTDTQYFGPGTRLTVL.

The rearrangement uses TRBV30 and TRBJ1-4, with D perhaps matching TRBD1 (6 bases). The V end lost 3 bases, the J end lost 5 bases, and 16 bases lay between the germline ends. Germline V gene lookup returns CDR1 GTSNPN and CDR2 SVGIG (reference sequence). CDR3 length: 15 amino acids. For the CDR3, the DNA is TGTGCCTGGAGCCAACCCGGGGGGGCAAATGAAAAACTGTTTTTT. Residues: CAWSQPGGANEKLFF.

V gene TRBV2 combines with J gene TRBJ2-5; perhaps D is TRBD1 or TRBD2 (5 bases each). Germline-derived CDR1 and CDR2 are SNHLY and FYNNEI. The V end lost 8 bases, the J end lost 3 bases, and 7 bases lay between the germline ends. This CDR3 has 11 amino acids. This CDR3 is CASGTEETQYF. CDR3 in DNA: TGTGCCAGCGGGACCGAAGAGACCCAGTACTTC.

V and J are TRBV7-2 and TRBJ2-7; D gene uncertain. Trimming shortened V by 5 bases and J by 2 bases, and 10 bases separated the two germline ends. The CDR3 contains 13 residues. CDR1 SGHTA and CDR2 FQGNSA come from the germline V gene. The CDR3 sequence: CASSAKVTYEQYF. The CDR3 DNA reads as TGTGCCAGCAGCGCCAAGGTCACCTACGAGCAGTACTTC.

This chain links TRBV7-9 with TRBJ2-7, with 9 positions matching TRBD2. The CDR3 spans 15 residues. The V segment lost 1 base and the J segment 4 bases; nucleotides outside the gene matches: 5. Germline CDR1 reads SEHNR; CDR2 reads FQNEAQ (reference sequence). CDR3 sequence: CASSLDGLATYEQYF. The CDR3 DNA reads as TGTGCCAGCAGCTTAGATGGACTAGCGACTTACGAGCAGTACTTC.

The chain joins TRBV6-5 to TRBJ2-7; 9 nucleotides line up with TRBD2. With 0 bases clipped from V and 2 bases from J, the junction kept 5 bases outside the gene matches. The CDR3 has 16 amino acids. Per the germline V gene, CDR1 is MNHEY and CDR2 is SVGAGI. The CDR3 loop is CASSYSTRTSAYEQYF. The DNA for the CDR3 is TGTGCCAGCAGTTACTCTACCCGGACTAGCGCCTACGAGCAGTACTTC.

V gene TRBV29-1 combines with J gene TRBJ2-1; 11 bases match TRBD2. The trim removed 7 bases at V and 4 bases at J, leaving 15 bases unmatched. In germline, CDR1 is SQVTM, CDR2 ANQGSEA. The CDR3 runs to 17 residues. CDR3 in amino acids: CSGEGGRGTSGYNEQFF. The CDR3 coding sequence is TGCAGCGGTGAGGGGGGCCGGGGGACTAGCGGATACAATGAGCAGTTCTTC.

This sequence joins TRBV7-6 and TRBJ2-2; the match to TRBD2 covers 10 bases. The CDR3 loop spans 15 amino acids. V was clipped by 3 bases and J by 4 bases; unmatched bases: 2. CDR1 and CDR2 from the germline V gene are SGHVS and FNYEAQ. The CDR3 loop reads CASSLSGRATGELFF. CDR3 sequence (DNA): TGTGCCAGCAGCTTGAGCGGGAGGGCCACCGGGGAGCTGTTTTTT.

The rearrangement joins TRBV25-1 to TRBJ1-5, with D unresolved. V was cut by 3 bases and J by 3 bases, with 6 bases left in between. Germline V lookup: CDR1 MGHDK, CDR2 SYGVNS. The CDR3 is made up of 13 amino acids. This CDR3 reads CASSEAYNQPQHF. In DNA form, the CDR3 reads TGTGCCAGCAGTGAGGCATACAATCAGCCCCAGCATTTT.

V and J are TRBV30 and TRBJ2-3; no clear D. Germline CDR1 and CDR2: GTSNPN and SVGIG (reference sequence). The CDR3 is 12 amino acids. With 0 bases removed from V and 5 bases from J, the gap between germline ends came to 6 bases. The CDR3 DNA reads as TGTGCCTGGAGTGTGTCCGTAGATACGCAGTATTTT. It translates to CAWSVSVDTQYF.

The genes are TRBV6-5 and TRBJ2-5; the match to TRBD2 covers 11 bases. Losses at the gene ends were 4 bases for V and 5 bases for J; bases not matched to a gene: 9. Germline CDR1 reads MNHEY; CDR2 reads SVGAGI. The CDR3 runs 16 residues. The CDR3 region has the DNA TGTGCCAGCAGTTCCCCACTAGCGGGAGTGGGTGAGACCCAGTACTTC. Residues: CASSSPLAGVGETQYF.

The genes are TRBV11-2 and TRBJ2-3; tentatively, D is TRBD2 (6 bases). The CDR3 extends over 14 amino acids. Germline CDR1 reads SGHAT; CDR2 reads FQNNGV. Trimming removed 3 bases at V and 4 bases at J, with 11 bases between. The CDR3 region has the DNA TGTGCCAGCAGCTTGGGGGGACGTTCAGATACGCAGTATTTT. This translates into CASSLGGRSDTQYF.

Comment on this clone: Other DNA variants within this sample encode the same CDR3. The chain links TRBV29-1 to TRBJ1-1; D gene uncertain. The CDR3 is 13 amino acids. Germline V lookup: CDR1 SQVTM, CDR2 ANQGSEA. Trimming took off 3 bases at V and 1 base at J, with 9 bases between the two ends. This CDR3 is CSVEVGQNTEAFF. CDR3 nucleotides: TGCAGCGTTGAGGTAGGGCAGAACACTGAAGCTTTCTTT.

This clone has just a few counts. The chain couples TRBV29-1 to TRBJ2-7, with TRBD1 matching over 8 bases. The trim removed 4 bases at V and 0 bases at J, leaving 2 bases unmatched. Looked up from germline, CDR1 is SQVTM and CDR2 is ANQGSEA. This CDR3 is 13 amino acids long. The CDR3 loop is CSVGTGPSYEQYF. In DNA, the CDR3 is TGCAGCGTTGGGACAGGGCCCTCCTACGAGCAGTACTTC.

The table lists this clone with a count of one. The rearrangement uses TRBV29-1 and TRBJ2-7; 9 bases fit TRBD1. The CDR3 runs 16 residues. V was clipped by 0 bases and J by 3 bases; unmatched bases: 9. The germline V gene encodes CDR1 SQVTM and CDR2 ANQGSEA. In nucleotides, the CDR3 is TGCAGCGTTGAAGATCCGATGACAGGGGGAATCTACGAGCAGTACTTC. Encoded protein: CSVEDPMTGGIYEQYF.

V is TRBV28 and J is TRBJ2-2; no reliable D call. CDR3 length: 14 amino acids. CDR1 and CDR2 (germline): MDHEN, SYDVKM. Trimming took off 2 bases at V and 1 base at J, with 5 bases between the two ends. CDR3 amino acids: CASSLGRNTGELFF. The CDR3 DNA sequence: TGTGCCAGCAGTTTAGGACGGAACACCGGGGAGCTGTTTTTT.

The table lists this clone with a few counts. The chain links TRBV11-2 to TRBJ2-7; 7 bases fit TRBD2. The germline V gene encodes CDR1 SGHAT and CDR2 FQNNGV. The ends lost 5 bases at V and 3 bases at J; junction bases unmatched: 7. The length of the CDR3 is 14 residues. The CDR3 is CASSKGREFYEQYF. Written as DNA, the CDR3 is TGTGCCAGCAGCAAGGGGCGGGAGTTCTACGAGCAGTACTTC. The complete variable domain, with remaining parts taken from reference TRBV11-2 and TRBJ2-7, reads EAGVAQSPRYKIIEKRQSVAFWCNPISGHATLYWYQQILGQGPKLLIQFQNNGVVDDSQLPKDRFSAERLKGVDSTLKIQPAKLEDSAVYLCASSKGREFYEQYFGPGTRLTVT.

This clone was seen a few times. The chain has TRBV29-1 and TRBJ2-7, with D uncertain. The V gene's germline CDR1 is SQVTM and CDR2 ANQGSEA. Trimming shortened V by 3 bases and J by 2 bases, and 11 bases separated the two germline ends. The CDR3 is 13 residues long. CDR3 region: CSVDGDSAYEQYF. CDR3 DNA sequence: TGCAGCGTTGATGGAGACTCAGCCTACGAGCAGTACTTC.

V gene TRBV6-5 combines with J gene TRBJ2-1; D gene ambiguous. Germline V lookup: CDR1 MNHEY, CDR2 SVGAGI. This CDR3 has 14 amino acids. Trimming stripped 0 bases from V and 5 bases from J, with 8 bases between. The CDR3 DNA follows: TGTGCCAGCAGTTACTCCCGAGTGGACAATGAGCAGTTCTTC. Translating it yields CASSYSRVDNEQFF.

The rearrangement links TRBV5-1 to TRBJ1-5; 8 bases map to TRBD1. The length of the CDR3 is 14 residues. In germline, CDR1 is SGHRS, CDR2 YFSETQ. J lost 6 bases, V lost 3 bases, and 5 bases had no gene match. Here the CDR3 reads CASSSGQGGQPQHF. The CDR3 DNA sequence: TGCGCCAGCAGCTCTGGACAGGGAGGTCAGCCCCAGCATTTT.

This clone turned up a few times. This chain joins TRBV6-5 and TRBJ1-1, with D uncertain. There are 11 residues in the CDR3. Deletions cut 10 bases from V and 1 base from J, with 7 bases between. CDR1 is MNHEY and CDR2 is SVGAGI in the germline V gene. CDR3 DNA sequence: TGTGCCACGAGTGGGAACACTGAAGCTTTCTTT. Protein: CATSGNTEAFF.

A word on this clone: A junction boundary mismatches the germline segment, possibly from a read error. V and J are TRBV20-1 and TRBJ2-7, with 7 bases fitting TRBD1. Germline V lookup: CDR1 DFQATT, CDR2 SNEGSKA (reference sequence). The CDR3 contains 11 residues. The CDR3 spells CSARDDRELLF. In nucleotides, the CDR3 is TGCAGTGCTAGAGACGACAGGGAACTACTCTTC.

The CDR3 nucleotides read TGTGCCAGCTCACCACTCCTCACCCAAGAGACCCAGTACTTC. This sequence encodes CASSPLLTQETQYF. This chain connects TRBV18 to TRBJ2-5; no clear D. Between the trimmed V and J ends, which lost 1 base and 1 base, there was a span of 7 bases. The CDR3 length is 14 residues. Germline CDR1 reads KGHSH; CDR2 reads LQKENI.

This clone has more than one count but fewer than ten. CDR3 nucleotide sequence: TGCAGTGCTCTGGACGAAGAGACCCAGTACTTC. Protein: CSALDEETQYF. This chain joins TRBV20-1 and TRBJ2-5; unclear D gene. There are 11 residues in the CDR3. Germline CDR1 is DFQATT and CDR2 is SNEGSKA (reference sequence). V was pared by 5 bases and J by 3 bases, with 7 bases between.